This T cell receptor (beta chain) was recorded in a study of neurological immune-mediated disorders. A 10-nucleotide random UMI tagged transcripts in template-switch 5'RACE cDNA synthesis. Each CDR3 protein gets one entry after TCRdb re-called the 5' RACE reads with MiXCR. The top ten clones hold about 2.8% of a sample with more than 50,000 distinct CDR3 sequences, around 5.2% of them seen once. Concerning this clonotype: Its antigen remains unknown. Being one base from a much bigger clone, this may be a read error.

Germline V gives CDR1 SGHRS, CDR2 YFSETQ. V was cut by 1 base and J by 7 bases, with 15 bases left in between. The CDR3 has 15 amino acids. General study results and limits: None of the CDR3 amino acid sequences of expanded clones were shared across subjects, and this suggested private repertoires in all groups. Phylogenetic grouping assigned the repertoires of 18 of 34 multiple sclerosis patients to a single related-CDR3 cluster, representing a possible signature.

The sample consisted of PBMCs. The clonotype comes from a woman under 40 with multiple sclerosis. The chain uses TRBV5-1 and TRBJ2-1, with D possibly matching TRBD1 (6 bases). CDR3 region: CASSLTGPKRNEQFF. DNA for the CDR3: TGCGCCAGCAGCTTGACAGGGCCGAAGAGGAATGAGCAGTTCTTC.